The TCR beta chain described here comes from a study of beta chain features in type 1 diabetes. General observations from the study: Moderate yet significant TCRB CDR3 shortening was seen in Type 1 diabetes patients in all four CD4+ subsets. There were fewer insertions and more deletions at the VDJ junctions of type 1 diabetes patients.

The whole isolated RNA underwent reverse transcription, so sequencing captured expressed TCRB transcripts. Produced via immunoSEQ multiplex PCR; TCRdb's table is partial and in-frame only. Among approximately 730,000 clones listed, roughly 13% were seen once. The CDR3 spans 15 residues. Per the germline V gene, CDR1 is MNHEY and CDR2 is SVGAGI. V lost 2 bases and J 6 bases, leaving 16 bases between the germline ends. A single heparinised blood sample, averaging around 120 mL, was obtained per donor. Sorted populations all had greater than 95% purity. This clone showed up just a few times. Its specificity is unknown.

The clonotype comes from a young man with type 1 diabetes. Sequencing was done on a sample of naive CD4+ T cells from blood. V gene TRBV6-5 combines with J gene TRBJ1-2; perhaps TRBD1 as D (5 bases). The CDR3 protein is CASSYTRAGWDGYTF. The DNA of the CDR3 is TGTGCCAGCAGTTACACCAGGGCAGGCTGGGATGGCTACACCTTC.